The clone carrying this TCR beta chain is a singleton in its sample. Its antigen is undetermined. The sample comes from a study of cytomegalovirus exposure and HLA in healthy donors. The study's findings and limits: A list of approximately 150 TCR beta chains associated with cytomegalovirus was given.

Researchers ran the PCR with 60 Vbeta and 13 Jbeta primers. The authors' processing: A later analysis tallied roughly 77 million unique TCR beta chains, approximately 10 million of them shared. Produced via immunoSEQ multiplex PCR; TCRdb's table is partial and in-frame only. V and J calls and clone size are given by that table; D and trimming were obtained from the DNA. This sample has about 130,000 clones, with 60% to 75% found just once. There were likely unrecorded immune exposures, though donors were nominally healthy when sampled. The germline V gene encodes CDR1 MNHEY and CDR2 SMNVEV (reference sequence). The CDR3 is 15 residues long. The junction had 8 bases not matched to a gene; V was cut back by 5 bases and J by 6 bases.

V is TRBV27 and J is TRBJ1-4, with 8 positions matching TRBD1. Sequenced: PBMCs. The source of this sequence is a human donor in good health. In DNA form, the CDR3 reads TGTGCCAGCAGTCACAACAGGGGGTCGGATGAAAAACTGTTTTTT. Translation gives CASSHNRGSDEKLFF.